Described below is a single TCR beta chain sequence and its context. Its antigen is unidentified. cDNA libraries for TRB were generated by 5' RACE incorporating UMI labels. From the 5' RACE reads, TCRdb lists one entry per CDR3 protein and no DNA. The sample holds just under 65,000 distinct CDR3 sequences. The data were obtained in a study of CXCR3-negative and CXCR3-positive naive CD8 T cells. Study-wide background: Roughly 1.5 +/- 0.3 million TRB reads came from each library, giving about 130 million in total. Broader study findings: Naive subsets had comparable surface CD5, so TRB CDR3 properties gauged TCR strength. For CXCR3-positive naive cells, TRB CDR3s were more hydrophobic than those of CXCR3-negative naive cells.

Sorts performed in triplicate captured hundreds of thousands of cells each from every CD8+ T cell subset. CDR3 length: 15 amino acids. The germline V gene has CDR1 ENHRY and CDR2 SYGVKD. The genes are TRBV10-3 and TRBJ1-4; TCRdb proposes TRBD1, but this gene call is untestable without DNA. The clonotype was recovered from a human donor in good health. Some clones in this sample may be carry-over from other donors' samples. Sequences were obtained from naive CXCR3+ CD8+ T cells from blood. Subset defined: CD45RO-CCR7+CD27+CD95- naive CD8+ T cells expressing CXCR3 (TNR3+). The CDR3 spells CAISEMWGANEKLFF.